This TCR beta chain was recovered during a study of blood T cell repertoires in COVID-19 (dated by TCRdb to 2018 to 2021). Turning to the overall study: Samples covering the acute and convalescent phases of COVID-19 were provided by collaborators in the United States, Italy and Spain. Samples were obtained from the ongoing ImmuneRACE study (first 160 participants) and from over 1,000 subjects provided by 6 global collaborators. Sample metadata almost always included a de-identified subject ID, COVID-19 status, age in years and sex. The repertoires were released in a freely available public database meant as a resource for research on the immune response to SARS-CoV-2. HLA class I and class II types, where available, came from metadata supplied by the sample provider rather than from assay-based typing. The material from the prospective study consisted of cDNA or gDNA derived from T cells, B-cell-depleted T cells, or PBMCs. The dataset comprised deeply sampled blood TCRbeta repertoires from subjects exposed to, actively infected with, or recovered from COVID-19.

Participants in the prospective study were enrolled through a virtual design, were aged roughly 18 to 100 years, and lived in approximately 25 United States geographic areas. In the prospective study, cohorts were assigned on the basis of participant-reported clinical history obtained from a screening survey and a study questionnaire. Recovered participants in ImmuneRACE Cohort 3 were defined as having two consecutive negative NP/OP PCR tests, clearance from a healthcare professional, or resolution of symptoms. In the prospective study, mobile phlebotomists collected whole blood, serum and a nasopharyngeal or oropharyngeal swab from each participant. Additional blood draws and questionnaires over an approximately 2-month period could optionally be provided by prospective study participants. Blood samples from the prospective study were shipped frozen or at room temperature prior to DNA extraction.

Via the germline V gene (reference sequence), CDR1 is MNHEY and CDR2 SMNVEV. At the junction V is shortened by 6 bases and J by 11 bases, with 22 bases in between. Spanning cysteine to phenylalanine, the CDR3 consists of 14 amino acids. Kept here is only the CDR3 DNA, which spans 42 bases and is read in frame from base 1. A word on this clone: The antigen it binds to is not known. No clone much larger than this one lies a single base away; base qualities are absent.

The immunoSEQ Assay, a bias-controlled multiplex PCR, was used to amplify TCRbeta CDR3 regions from genomic DNA. As for the original processing: Within the assay, amplification of reference gene primers was used to estimate how many nucleated cells each sample contained. Sequence reads were collapsed and filtered to measure the absolute abundance of every unique TCRbeta CDR3 rearrangement. For each sample, productive Simpson clonality was calculated as the square root of Simpson's diversity index across productive rearrangements. Entries here come from immuneACCESS through TCRdb and include only in-frame sequences with V and J called. Some clones fail to appear in such tables; in the studies checked, an unresolved V gene covers under half of the shortfall, and the cause of the remainder is unknown. V, J and clone size derive from that table, while D and trimming were established from the DNA sequence. The sample yields approximately 300,000 clones; approximately 89% were counted once. Roughly 5.3% of the sample belongs to the ten largest clones.

Overall results and qualifications from the work: The amount of clinical and demographic metadata varied by source and participant and was provided uncurated.

The chain joins TRBV27 to TRBJ1-1, with the D gene too uncertain to name. The sequence was obtained from a woman aged 30 to 39 who had recovered from COVID-19. Sequencing was carried out using PBMCs or T cells enriched from blood (not recorded which). This receptor carries the CDR3 CASSRSGLTSGAFF. Read as DNA, the sequence is TGTGCCAGCAGCCGATCAGGACTTACCTCGGGCGCTTTCTTT.